This T cell receptor beta chain was profiled in a study of identical twins. This clonotype came up many times. Antigen unknown. Whole-study results and caveats: Twin-shared out-of-frame alpha sequences showed excess low generation probability.

A universal primer site was added by template switching, and unique molecular identifiers were carried by the cDNA. MiXCR, applied by TCRdb to the 5' RACE reads, yields one record per CDR3 protein. The repertoire holds some 240,000 distinct CDR3 sequences, with more than 9% as singletons. Germline loops: CDR1 SGDLS, CDR2 YYNGEE. The CDR3 contains 13 residues. V dropped 3 bases and J dropped 0 bases, with 6 bases sitting between them. The TCR was taken from a middle-aged man in good health. Source material: memory T cells sorted from blood. The chain carries TRBV9 and TRBJ1-1, with unresolved D. CDR3: CASSEGVNTEAFF. The CDR3 coding sequence is TGTGCCAGCAGCGAAGGAGTGAACACTGAAGCTTTCTTT.